A single sample is the source of the 13 T cell receptor beta chains below, sequenced in a study of blood T cell repertoires in COVID-19. Generated by immunoSEQ multiplex PCR, the TCRdb table keeps only in-frame clones and is missing some. The table has about 350,000 clones, over 75% seen once. Input material: PBMCs or T cells enriched from blood (not recorded which). Every receptor here comes from a woman under 40 who had recovered from COVID-19.

The rearrangement links TRBV11-2 to TRBJ1-2; 9 bases are shared with TRBD1. Germline CDR1 reads SGHAT; CDR2 reads FQNNGV. This CDR3 is 16 amino acids long. J lost 5 bases, V lost 4 bases, and 11 bases had no gene match. CDR3 residues: CASSSRGTGYFYGYTF. In DNA, the CDR3 is TGTGCCAGCAGCTCCCGGGGGACAGGGTATTTTTATGGCTACACCTTC.

This sequence joins TRBV7-2 and TRBJ1-4, with no clear D. The V gene lost 1 base and the J gene lost 5 bases, with 2 bases spanning the gap. Germline CDR1 is SGHTA and CDR2 is FQGNSA. The CDR3 is 12 amino acids. The CDR3 region is CASSLVNEKLFF. The CDR3, as DNA: TGTGCCAGCAGCTTAGTAAATGAAAAACTGTTTTTT.

The V call is TRBV5-1, the J call TRBJ1-5; possibly TRBD1 for D (6 bases). The germline V and J ends were trimmed by 0 bases and 6 bases, with 10 bases remaining between them. Germline loops: CDR1 SGHRS, CDR2 YFSETQ. The CDR3 contains 14 residues. Written as DNA, the CDR3 is TGCGCCAGCAGCTTGGAGGCAGGGGCTCAGCCCCAGCATTTT. It specifies CASSLEAGAQPQHF. Full variable domain (outside the CDR3, taken from reference TRBV5-1 and TRBJ1-5): KAGVTQTPRYLIKTRGQQVTLSCSPISGHRSVSWYQQTPGQGLQFLFEYFSETQRNKGNFPGRFSGRQFSNSRSEMNVSTLELGDSALYLCASSLEAGAQPQHFGDGTRLSIL.

The V and J genes are TRBV19 and TRBJ1-4; TRBD1 aligns across 8 bases. The CDR3 extends over 13 amino acids. V trimming: 7 bases; J trimming: 8 bases; junction bases outside the gene matches: 6. Per germline, CDR1 LNHDA and CDR2 SQIVND (reference sequence). CDR3 amino acids: CASTPDRGEKLFF. The CDR3, as DNA: TGTGCCAGTACCCCCGACAGGGGCGAAAAACTGTTTTTT.

The chain couples TRBV5-1 to TRBJ2-7, with a possible D match to TRBD1 (5 bases). The CDR3 runs 17 residues. V was shortened by 4 bases and J by 3 bases, with 23 bases between the two germline ends. Germline CDR1 SGHRS, CDR2 YFSETQ. CDR3 in DNA: TGCGCCAGCAGCGCGGTAGGTTGGGGCTGGGGCTACTACGAGCAGTACTTC. Amino acids: CASSAVGWGWGYYEQYF.

This clone was seen a single time. CDR3 DNA: TGTGCCAGCAGTTTAAGTCGGACAGGCCAAGAGACCCAGTACTTC. Protein product: CASSLSRTGQETQYF. The chain couples TRBV27 to TRBJ2-5, with 7 nucleotides matching TRBD1. Looked up from germline, CDR1 is MNHEY and CDR2 is SMNVEV (reference sequence). V lost 2 bases, J lost 1 base, and 4 bases stayed unmatched. The CDR3 sequence is 15 residues long.

The V and J genes are TRBV14 and TRBJ2-3, with 12 bases fitting TRBD2. Germline V gives CDR1 SGHDN, CDR2 FVKESK. V dropped 0 bases and J dropped 3; count of bases not matched to a gene: 19. The CDR3 totals 22 residues. The CDR3 DNA reads as TGTGCCAGCAGCCAAGATCGTGGTAGGCTAGCGGGGGGGCCCTGGAGGACAGATACGCAGTATTTT. It specifies CASSQDRGRLAGGPWRTDTQYF.

J is TRBJ2-2 and V is TRBV6-7, with TRBD2 identical over 13 bases. TRBV6-7 is labeled an ORF, and its function is uncertain. The CDR3 is made up of 17 amino acids. With V trimmed by 5 bases and J by 4 bases, 7 bases remained unmatched. The CDR3 sequence is CASSRLAGGAGTGELFF. The CDR3 DNA reads TGTGCCAGCAGTAGACTAGCGGGGGGCGCGGGCACCGGGGAGCTGTTTTTT.

The chain uses TRBV7-6 and TRBJ1-2; D might be TRBD1 (5 bases). The CDR3 spans 11 residues. Trimming shortened V by 8 bases and J by 2 bases, and 6 bases separated the two germline ends. Germline V gene data show CDR1 as SGHVS and CDR2 as FNYEAQ. Here the CDR3 DNA reads TGTGCCAGCGACAGAAACTATGGCTACACCTTC. This translates into CASDRNYGYTF. The whole variable domain, remainder taken from reference TRBV7-6 and TRBJ1-2, is GAGVSQSPRYKVTKRGQDVALRCDPISGHVSLYWYRQALGQGPEFLTYFNYEAQQDKSGLPNDRFSAERPEGSISTLTIQRTEQRDSAMYRCASDRNYGYTFGSGTRLTVV.

This chain joins TRBV18 and TRBJ2-3; 11 positions agree with TRBD2. Germline V gene lookup returns CDR1 KGHSH and CDR2 LQKENI. This CDR3 has 18 amino acids. V lost 4 bases to trimming and J lost 4 bases; unmatched junction nucleotides: 13. CDR3 coding DNA: TGTGCCAGCTCACTATTGTTGGGACTAGCGGCGGTCGCAGATACGCAGTATTTT. Residues: CASSLLLGLAAVADTQYF.

The chain combines TRBV7-2 with TRBJ2-5; possible D gene TRBD1, 6 bases. Trimming removed 5 bases at V and 5 bases at J, with 15 bases between. The CDR3 extends over 14 amino acids. The V gene's germline CDR1 is SGHTA and CDR2 FQGNSA. The CDR3 DNA reads TGTGCCAGCAGCCCGACAGGTGAATTGGAGACCCAGTACTTC. Protein sequence: CASSPTGELETQYF. Together with reference TRBV7-2 and TRBJ2-5, the CDR3 gives the full variable domain: GAGVSQSPSNKVTEKGKDVELRCDPISGHTALYWYRQSLGQGLEFLIYFQGNSAPDKSGLPSDRFSAERTGGSVSTLTIQRTQQEDSAVYLCASSPTGELETQYFGPGTRLLVL.

The J gene is TRBJ2-5, the V gene TRBV11-2; 7 bases are a match to TRBD2. CDR3 length: 15 amino acids. Germline assignment: CDR1 SGHAT and CDR2 FQNNGV. The V and J ends lost 1 base and 1 base, in that order; junction bases with no gene match: 3. The CDR3, as DNA: TGTGCCAGCAGCTTAGTGCGGGGGAGCCAAGAGACCCAGTACTTC. Amino acids: CASSLVRGSQETQYF.

The V call is TRBV7-8, the J call TRBJ1-2; 7 bases match TRBD1. The trim removed 5 bases at V and 7 bases at J, leaving 10 bases unmatched. Per the germline V gene, CDR1 is SGHVS and CDR2 is FQNEAQ. CDR3 length: 14 amino acids. CDR3: CASSTLTGPGGYTF. In DNA, the CDR3 is TGTGCCAGCAGCACCCTGACAGGGCCGGGTGGCTACACCTTC.